The rows below give T cell receptor beta chains drawn from one sample of a study of T cell responses to AZD1222 COVID-19 vaccine. TCRdb keeps only in-frame clones here, not all; method: immunoSEQ multiplex PCR. The table counts over 120,000 clones; under 2.5% lies in the top ten. Input material: peripheral blood. The receptors were sampled from an adult in good health. CDR3s include the opening cysteine and the closing phenylalanine or tryptophan. The D gene is left open where the match is weak.

j_call	cdr3_length	v_call	d_call	cdr3_aa	cdr3_nt
TRBJ2-5	16	TRBV5-6	TRBD1	CASSFNPGTGKETQYF	TGTGCCAGCAGCTTCAACCCCGGGACAGGAAAAGAGACCCAGTACTTC
TRBJ1-1	13	TRBV4-3	NA	CASRRSRDTEAFF	TGCGCCAGCAGGAGATCCCGGGACACTGAAGCTTTCTTT
TRBJ1-3	15	TRBV6-1	NA	CASSEAYVSGNTIYF	TGTGCCAGCAGTGAAGCTTACGTCTCTGGAAACACCATATATTTT
TRBJ1-1	11	TRBV5-1	NA	CASRDSGEAFF	TGCGCCAGCCGGGATTCTGGTGAAGCTTTCTTT
TRBJ2-3	14	TRBV19	NA	CASRAAWGTDTQYF	TGTGCCAGTAGGGCGGCCTGGGGCACAGATACGCAGTATTTT
TRBJ2-3	13	TRBV28	NA	CASRIRPVDTQYF	TGTGCCAGCAGAATACGCCCCGTCGATACGCAGTATTTT
TRBJ1-2	14	TRBV30	NA	CAWSSEGANYGYTF	TGTGCCTGGAGTTCTGAGGGGGCTAACTATGGCTACACCTTC
TRBJ2-5	15	TRBV7-6	NA	CASSPPTTSPRDQYF	TGTGCCAGCAGCCCCCCAACTACTAGTCCAAGGGACCAGTACTTC
TRBJ2-7	13	TRBV3-1/TRBV3-2	NA	CASSPLRSYEQYF	TGTGCCAGCAGCCCGCTGCGGTCCTACGAGCAGTACTTC
TRBJ2-7	19	TRBV13	NA	CASSLGRSGGATVPREQYF	TGTGCCAGCAGCTTAGGCAGAAGTGGTGGGGCGACCGTACCTAGGGAGCAGTACTTC
TRBJ2-1	16	TRBV10-1	NA	CASSESGRSSYNEQFF	TGCGCCAGCAGTGAGTCAGGCCGCAGCTCCTACAATGAGCAGTTCTTC
TRBJ1-6	13	TRBV6-5	NA	CASSRRGYSPLHF	TGTGCCAGCAGCCGCCGCGGGTATTCACCCCTCCACTTT
TRBJ2-3	16	TRBV6-5	TRBD2	CASSNYLAGGLDTQYF	TGTGCCAGCAGTAACTACCTAGCGGGGGGGTTGGATACGCAGTATTTT
TRBJ1-5	13	TRBV6-5	NA	CASKRSSNQPQHF	TGTGCCAGCAAAAGGAGTAGCAATCAGCCCCAGCATTTT
TRBJ2-7	11	TRBV20-1	NA	CSIRSSYEQYF	TGCAGTATACGAAGCTCCTACGAGCAGTACTTC
TRBJ2-5	11	TRBV2	NA	CASSEGVTQYF	TGTGCCAGCAGTGAAGGGGTGACCCAGTACTTC
TRBJ1-2	15	TRBV6-5	NA	CASSYFRRSTGGYTF	TGTGCCAGCAGTTACTTTCGCAGGTCAACGGGGGGCTACACCTTC
TRBJ2-3	15	TRBV2	TRBD1	CASSEEGQGTDTQYF	TGTGCCAGCAGTGAAGAGGGACAGGGAACAGATACGCAGTATTTT
TRBJ1-2	15	TRBV27	TRBD1	CASALTSGTVYGYTF	TGTGCCAGTGCCCTCACATCCGGGACAGTTTATGGCTACACCTTC
TRBJ1-2	13	TRBV12-3/TRBV12-4	TRBD1	CASSSDRVSGYTF	TGTGCCAGCAGTTCTGACAGGGTTTCTGGCTACACCTTC
TRBJ2-3	15	TRBV3-1/TRBV3-2	NA	CASSQPGGGTDTQYF	TGTGCCAGCAGCCAACCTGGGGGAGGCACAGATACGCAGTATTTT
TRBJ2-7	17	TRBV4-1	NA	CASSQEVPPANYYEQYF	TGCGCCAGCAGCCAAGAGGTGCCCCCGGCCAACTACTACGAGCAGTACTTC
TRBJ1-5	15	TRBV27	NA	CASSLWSGVDQPQHF	TGTGCCAGCAGTTTATGGTCAGGGGTCGATCAGCCCCAGCATTTT
TRBJ1-1	13	TRBV7-8	NA	CASSSTVGTEAFF	TGTGCCAGCAGCTCCACTGTGGGGACTGAAGCTTTCTTT
TRBJ1-5	14	TRBV27	NA	CASSLGRGDQPQHF	TGTGCCAGCAGTTTAGGGCGGGGAGATCAGCCCCAGCATTTT
TRBJ1-2	14	TRBV6-2/TRBV6-3	NA	CASNPGQGPYGYTF	TGTGCCAGCAACCCAGGGCAGGGGCCCTATGGCTACACCTTC
TRBJ1-5	15	TRBV21-1	NA	CASSNSRDNNQPQHF	TGTGCCAGCAGCAATTCCCGGGACAACAATCAGCCCCAGCATTTT
TRBJ2-5	14	TRBV11-2	NA	CASSLDRVGETQYF	TGTGCCAGCAGCTTAGATCGTGTAGGGGAGACCCAGTACTTC
TRBJ2-7	13	TRBV27	NA	CASSLGGAGEQYF	TGTGCCAGCAGTTTAGGGGGGGCGGGCGAGCAGTACTTC
TRBJ2-5	14	TRBV6-6	TRBD1	CASRMDRGRETQYF	TGTGCCAGCAGGATGGACAGGGGTCGGGAGACCCAGTACTTC
TRBJ1-2	14	TRBV5-1	NA	CASSLFRGMGGYTF	TGCGCCAGCAGCTTGTTTCGGGGAATGGGCGGCTACACCTTC
TRBJ1-5	16	TRBV6-2/TRBV6-3	TRBD1	CASSSLQGARYQPQHF	TGTGCCAGCAGCTCACTCCAGGGGGCGCGTTATCAGCCCCAGCATTTT
TRBJ2-3	16	TRBV3-1/TRBV3-2	TRBD2	CASSQDQRGLTDTQYF	TGTGCCAGCAGCCAAGACCAGCGGGGGCTCACAGATACGCAGTATTTT
TRBJ1-4	17	TRBV7-9	TRBD1	CASSLAARGATNEKLFF	TGTGCCAGCAGCTTAGCCGCCAGGGGGGCAACTAATGAAAAACTGTTTTTT
TRBJ2-5	13	TRBV18	NA	CASSPQGGETQYF	TGTGCCAGCTCACCACAGGGCGGTGAGACCCAGTACTTC
TRBJ1-1	14	TRBV7-3	NA	CASKPGHVNTEAFF	TGTGCCAGCAAACCGGGTCACGTGAACACTGAAGCTTTCTTT
TRBJ2-5	14	TRBV27	NA	CASSYRADQETQYF	TGTGCCAGCAGTTATCGGGCTGACCAAGAGACCCAGTACTTC